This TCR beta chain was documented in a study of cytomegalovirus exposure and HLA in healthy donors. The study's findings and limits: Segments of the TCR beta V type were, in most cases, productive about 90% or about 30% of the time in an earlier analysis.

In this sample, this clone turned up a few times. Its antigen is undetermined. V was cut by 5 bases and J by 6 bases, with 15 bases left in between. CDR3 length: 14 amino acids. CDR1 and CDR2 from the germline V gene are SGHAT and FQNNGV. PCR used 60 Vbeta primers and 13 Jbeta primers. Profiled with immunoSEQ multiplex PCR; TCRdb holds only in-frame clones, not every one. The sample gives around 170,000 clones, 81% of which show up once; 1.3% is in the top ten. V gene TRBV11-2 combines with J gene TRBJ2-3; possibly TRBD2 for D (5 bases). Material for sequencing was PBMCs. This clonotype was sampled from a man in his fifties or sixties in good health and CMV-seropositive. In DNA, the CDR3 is TGTGCCAGCAGCATCGCGGCGGGCTCCGATACGCAGTATTTT. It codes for CASSIAAGSDTQYF.